This T cell receptor (beta chain) was sequenced in a study of human T cells and chemical hapten exposure. Time point of the sample: patch test 2, 6 weeks after DPC sensitization. Sample treatment: therapeutic diphenylcyclopropenone sensitization with weekly scalp DPC. Extraction yielded total RNA from whole blood (unfractionated). The CDR3 runs to 12 residues. With 2 bases clipped from V and 10 bases from J, the junction kept 2 bases outside the gene matches. The V gene's germline CDR1 is LGHDT and CDR2 YNNKEL (reference sequence). At least ten counts were recorded for this clonotype. TCRdb passed the RACE reads through MiXCR, listing each CDR3 protein once. The sample yields just over 350,000 distinct CDR3 sequences, just under 6.5% seen once.

The chain employs TRBV3-1 and TRBJ1-1, with TRBD1 matching 9 bases. Source: whole blood, taken in connection with sensitization to the hapten diphenylcyclopropenone (DPC). This TCR was sampled from a woman between 18 and 29 years old with alopecia areata. Some clones in this sample may be carry-over from other donors' samples. CDR3 nucleotides: TGTGCCAGCAGCCAACTGGACAGGGGAGCTTTCTTT. This codes for CASSQLDRGAFF. The full variable domain, with the rest looked up from reference TRBV3-1 and TRBJ1-1, is DTAVSQTPKYLVTQMGNDKSIKCEQNLGHDTMYWYKQDSKKFLKIMFSYNNKELIINETVPNRFSPKSPDKAHLNLHINSLELGDSAVYFCASSQLDRGAFFGQGTRLTVV.